The T cell receptor beta chain under discussion was sequenced for a study of T cell responses to AZD1222 COVID-19 vaccine. This CDR3 spans 14 amino acids. The germline CDR1 and CDR2 sequences are MNHNS and SASEGT. V lost 3 bases, J lost 7 bases, and 5 bases stayed unmatched. Profiled with immunoSEQ multiplex PCR; TCRdb holds only in-frame clones, not every one. The top ten hold roughly 5% of the sample, which has 75,000 to 90,000 clones, more than 85% seen once. Here the sequenced sample was peripheral blood, taken 28 days after the second AZD1222 dose. This clonotype was sampled from an adult who received the AZD1222 COVID-19 vaccine. This chain connects TRBV6-1 to TRBJ1-2; 10 bases align to TRBD1. The CDR3 sequence is CASSERQGAGGYTF. Here the CDR3 DNA reads TGTGCCAGCAGTGAGCGACAGGGGGCTGGTGGCTACACCTTC.